This T cell receptor (beta chain) was identified during a study of human T cells and chemical hapten exposure. Turning to the study itself: The sensitizing agent was 2% DPC, placed on 2 cm by 2 cm of upper inner arm skin. Whole-study results and caveats: The study found that DPC sensitization did not change TCRs above 1 in 1000 frequency. Donors had alopecia, so their immune response may differ from healthy people's.

Details on this clonotype: What it binds is not known.

In TCRdb, the RACE reads were re-called with MiXCR into one record per CDR3 protein. Altogether roughly 120,000 distinct CDR3 sequences are present, roughly 13% being singletons, with the ten largest covering about 0.85%. The time point was: patch test 1, 2 weeks after DPC sensitization. Treatment: therapeutic diphenylcyclopropenone sensitization with weekly scalp DPC. At every patch-test visit, blood was drawn before the patch test was applied. The junction had 5 bases not matched to a gene; V was cut back by 6 bases and J by 1 base. The germline gives CDR1 SGHRS, CDR2 YFSETQ. This CDR3 has 14 residues.

The sample consisted of whole blood, taken in connection with sensitization to the hapten diphenylcyclopropenone (DPC). The clonotype originates from a man aged 18-30 years with alopecia areata. Some clones in this sample may be carry-over from other donors' samples. The chain is built from TRBV5-1 and TRBJ2-3; 7 bases are shared with TRBD2. The CDR3 sequence: CASNGRARTDTQYF. Written as DNA, the CDR3 is TGCGCCAGCAATGGGAGGGCTCGCACAGATACGCAGTATTTT.